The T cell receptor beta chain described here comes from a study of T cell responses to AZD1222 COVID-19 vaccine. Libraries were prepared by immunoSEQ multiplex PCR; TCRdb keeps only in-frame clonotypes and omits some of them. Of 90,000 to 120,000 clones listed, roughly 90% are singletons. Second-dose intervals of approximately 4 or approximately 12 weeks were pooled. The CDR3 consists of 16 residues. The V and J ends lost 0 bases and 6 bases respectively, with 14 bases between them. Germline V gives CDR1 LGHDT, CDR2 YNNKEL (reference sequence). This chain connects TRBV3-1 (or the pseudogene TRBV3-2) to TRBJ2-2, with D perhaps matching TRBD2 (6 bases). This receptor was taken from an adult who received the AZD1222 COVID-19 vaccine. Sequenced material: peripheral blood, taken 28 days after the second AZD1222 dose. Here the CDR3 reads CASSQDRVRGAGELFF. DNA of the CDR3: TGTGCCAGCAGCCAAGATCGCGTCCGCGGGGCCGGGGAGCTGTTTTTT.